The entry below describes one T cell receptor (beta chain). This specimen comes from a study of CD8 T cells in Susac syndrome. The RNA, about 0.45 to 1 ug, was put through reverse transcription using random hexamers. Each CDR3 protein is one row after TCRdb ran MiXCR on the immunoSEQ multiplex PCR reads. The table includes about 400,000 distinct CDR3 sequences, 85% to 90% detected once. This CDR3 comprises 14 residues. The V segment lost 6 bases and the J segment 8 bases; nucleotides outside the gene matches: 13. The germline V gene encodes CDR1 DFQATT and CDR2 SNEGSKA (reference sequence). This TCR derives from a human donor with multiple sclerosis. Sequencing used CD8+ T cells from PBMCs. The gene calls are TRBV20-1 and TRBJ1-3; 7 nucleotides align to TRBD1. The CDR3 sequence is CSAPDRDKEYTIYF. CDR3 nucleotides: TGCAGTGCACCCGACAGGGACAAGGAATACACCATATATTTT.